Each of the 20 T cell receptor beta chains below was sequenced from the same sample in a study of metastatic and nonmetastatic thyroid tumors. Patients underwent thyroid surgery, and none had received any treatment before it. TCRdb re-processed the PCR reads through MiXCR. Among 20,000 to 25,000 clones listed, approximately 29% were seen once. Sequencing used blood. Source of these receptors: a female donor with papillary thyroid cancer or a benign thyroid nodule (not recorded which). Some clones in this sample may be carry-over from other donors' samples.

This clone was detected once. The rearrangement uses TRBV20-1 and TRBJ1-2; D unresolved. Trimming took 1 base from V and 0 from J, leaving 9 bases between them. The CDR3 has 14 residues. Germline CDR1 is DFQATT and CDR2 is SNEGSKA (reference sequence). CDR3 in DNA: TGCAGTGCTAGAGTGGTGAGCCCTAACTATGGCTACACCTTC. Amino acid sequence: CSARVVSPNYGYTF.

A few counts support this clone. CDR3 coding DNA: TGTGCCAGCAGAGTCGGTGGGGCGAAGAGGGAGCAGTACTTC. Its protein product is CASRVGGAKREQYF. The chain recombines TRBV6-1 with TRBJ2-7, with D maybe TRBD1 (5 bases). This CDR3 comprises 14 residues. The V gene lost 6 bases and the J gene lost 7 bases, with 19 bases spanning the gap. Germline-derived CDR1 and CDR2 are MNHNS and SASEGT.

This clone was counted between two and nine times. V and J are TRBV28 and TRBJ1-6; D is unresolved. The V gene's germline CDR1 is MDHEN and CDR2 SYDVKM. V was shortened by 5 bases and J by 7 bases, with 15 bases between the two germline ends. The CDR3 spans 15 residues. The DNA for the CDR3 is TGTGCCAGCAGTCCAAGATCCCCCTTCAATTCACCCCTCCACTTT. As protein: CASSPRSPFNSPLHF. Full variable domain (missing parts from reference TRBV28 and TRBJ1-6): DVKVTQSSRYLVKRTGEKVFLECVQDMDHENMFWYRQDPGLGLRLIYFSYDVKMKEKGDIPEGYSVSREKKERFSLILESASTNQTSMYLCASSPRSPFNSPLHFGNGTRLTVT.

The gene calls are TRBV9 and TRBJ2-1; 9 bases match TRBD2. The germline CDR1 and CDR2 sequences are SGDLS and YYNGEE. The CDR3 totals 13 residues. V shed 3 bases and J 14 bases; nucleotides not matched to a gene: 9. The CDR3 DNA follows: TGTGCCAGCAGCGATACGCAGAGCGGGAGGAAGTTCTTC. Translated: CASSDTQSGRKFF.

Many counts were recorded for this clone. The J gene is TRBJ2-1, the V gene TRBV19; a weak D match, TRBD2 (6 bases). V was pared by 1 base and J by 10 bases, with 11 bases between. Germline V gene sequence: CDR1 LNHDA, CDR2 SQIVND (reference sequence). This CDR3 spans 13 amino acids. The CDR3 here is CASSIGYSGEQFF. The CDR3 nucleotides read TGTGCCAGTAGTATAGGTTATAGCGGAGAGCAGTTCTTC.

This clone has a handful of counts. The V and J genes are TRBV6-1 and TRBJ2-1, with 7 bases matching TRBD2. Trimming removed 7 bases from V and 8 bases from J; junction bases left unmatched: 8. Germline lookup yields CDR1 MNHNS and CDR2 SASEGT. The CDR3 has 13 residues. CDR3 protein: CASTSGLGDEQFF. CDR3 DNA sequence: TGTGCCAGCACTTCAGGACTAGGTGATGAGCAGTTCTTC.

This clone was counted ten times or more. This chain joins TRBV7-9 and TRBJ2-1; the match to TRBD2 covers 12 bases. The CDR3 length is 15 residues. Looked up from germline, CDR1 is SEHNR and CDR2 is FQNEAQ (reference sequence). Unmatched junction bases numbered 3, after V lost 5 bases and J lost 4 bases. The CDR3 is CASSGGLAGYNEQFF. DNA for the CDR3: TGTGCCAGCAGCGGGGGACTAGCGGGTTACAATGAGCAGTTCTTC.

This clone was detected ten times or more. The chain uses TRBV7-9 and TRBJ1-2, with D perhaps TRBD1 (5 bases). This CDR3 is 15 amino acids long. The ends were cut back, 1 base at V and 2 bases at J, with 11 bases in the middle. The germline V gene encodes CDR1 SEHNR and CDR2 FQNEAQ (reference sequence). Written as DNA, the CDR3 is TGTGCCAGCAGCTTAGAGGGGTATACCAACTATGGCTACACCTTC. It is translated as CASSLEGYTNYGYTF. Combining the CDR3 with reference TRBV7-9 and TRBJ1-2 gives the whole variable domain DTGVSQNPRHKITKRGQNVTFRCDPISEHNRLYWYRQTLGQGPEFLTYFQNEAQLEKSRLLSDRFSAERPKGSFSTLEIQRTEQGDSAMYLCASSLEGYTNYGYTFGSGTRLTVV.

CDR3 in DNA: TGTGCCTGGACTAGAGGGGTATTTATGGCCGGGGAGCTGTTTTTT. Its protein is CAWTRGVFMAGELFF. This chain connects TRBV30 to TRBJ2-2, with D perhaps assigned TRBD1 or TRBD2 (5 bases each). Trimming took off 4 bases at V and 6 bases at J, with 18 bases between the two ends. CDR1 and CDR2 from the germline V gene are GTSNPN and SVGIG (reference sequence). The CDR3 length is 15 residues. Looking up the rest from reference TRBV30 and TRBJ2-2 gives the full variable domain: SQTIHQWPATLVQPVGSPLSLECTVEGTSNPNLYWYRQAAGRGLQLLFYSVGIGQISSEVPQNLSASRPQDRQFILSSKKLLLSDSGFYLCAWTRGVFMAGELFFGEGSRLTVL.

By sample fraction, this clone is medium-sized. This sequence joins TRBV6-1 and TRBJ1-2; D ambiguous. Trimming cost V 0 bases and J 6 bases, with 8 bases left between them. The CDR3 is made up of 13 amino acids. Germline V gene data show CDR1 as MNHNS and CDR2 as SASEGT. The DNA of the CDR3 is TGTGCCAGCAGTGAAGCGAGAAGGGATGGCTACACCTTC. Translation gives CASSEARRDGYTF.

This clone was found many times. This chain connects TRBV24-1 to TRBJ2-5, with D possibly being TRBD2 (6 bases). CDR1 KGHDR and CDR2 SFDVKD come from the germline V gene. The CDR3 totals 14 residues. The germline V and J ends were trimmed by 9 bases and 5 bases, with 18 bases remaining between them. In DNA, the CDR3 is TGTGCCACCCGACCCGGGACTCCCGAGGAGACCCAGTACTTC. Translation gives CATRPGTPEETQYF.

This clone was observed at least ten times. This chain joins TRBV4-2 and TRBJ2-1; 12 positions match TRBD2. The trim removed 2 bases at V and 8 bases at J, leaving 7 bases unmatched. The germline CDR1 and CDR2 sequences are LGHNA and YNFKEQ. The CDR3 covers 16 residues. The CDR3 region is CASSQPSGRATHEQFF. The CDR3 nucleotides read TGTGCCAGCAGCCAACCTAGCGGGAGGGCCACCCATGAGCAGTTCTTC.

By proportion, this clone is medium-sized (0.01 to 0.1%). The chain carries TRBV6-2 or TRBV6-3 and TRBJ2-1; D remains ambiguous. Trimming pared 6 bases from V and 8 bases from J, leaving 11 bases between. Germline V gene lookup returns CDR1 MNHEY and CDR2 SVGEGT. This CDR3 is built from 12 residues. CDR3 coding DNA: TGTGCCAGCAGAAGACTTGGGGATGAGCAGTTCTTC. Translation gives CASRRLGDEQFF.

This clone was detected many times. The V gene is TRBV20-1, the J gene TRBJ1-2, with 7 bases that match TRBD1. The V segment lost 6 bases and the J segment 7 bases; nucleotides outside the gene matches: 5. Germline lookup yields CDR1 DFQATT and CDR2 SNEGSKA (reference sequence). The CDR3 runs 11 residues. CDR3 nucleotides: TGCAGTGCCTACAGGGGAGCTGGCTACACCTTC. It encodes CSAYRGAGYTF.

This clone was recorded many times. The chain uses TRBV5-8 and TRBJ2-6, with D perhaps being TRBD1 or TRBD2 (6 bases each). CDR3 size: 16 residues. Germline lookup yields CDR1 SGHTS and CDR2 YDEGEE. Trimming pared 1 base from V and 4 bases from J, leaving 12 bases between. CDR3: CASSLLGGSGANVLTF. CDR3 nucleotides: TGTGCCAGCAGCTTGTTGGGGGGCTCAGGGGCCAACGTCCTGACTTTC.

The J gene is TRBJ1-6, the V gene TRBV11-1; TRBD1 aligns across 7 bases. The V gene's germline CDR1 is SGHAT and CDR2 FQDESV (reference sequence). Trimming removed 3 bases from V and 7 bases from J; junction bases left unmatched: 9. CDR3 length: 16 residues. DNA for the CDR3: TGTGCCAGCAGCTTCGAGGGGGCTATTAAGAATTCACCCCTCCACTTT. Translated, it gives CASSFEGAIKNSPLHF.

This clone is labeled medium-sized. The CDR3 is CASTGRGAGYTF. CDR3 DNA sequence: TGTGCCAGCACCGGGAGAGGGGCTGGCTACACCTTC. The rearrangement uses TRBV6-2 or TRBV6-3 and TRBJ1-2, with D perhaps TRBD1 (5 bases). Germline CDR1 is MNHEY and CDR2 is SVGEGT. This CDR3 has 12 residues. Trimming shortened V by 7 bases and J by 7 bases, and 13 bases separated the two germline ends.

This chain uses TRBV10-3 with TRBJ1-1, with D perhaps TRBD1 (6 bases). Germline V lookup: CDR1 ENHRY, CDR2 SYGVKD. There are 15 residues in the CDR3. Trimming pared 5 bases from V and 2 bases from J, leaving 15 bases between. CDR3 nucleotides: TGTGCCATCAGTTCATCGACAGGACACAACACTGAAGCTTTCTTT. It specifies CAISSSTGHNTEAFF.

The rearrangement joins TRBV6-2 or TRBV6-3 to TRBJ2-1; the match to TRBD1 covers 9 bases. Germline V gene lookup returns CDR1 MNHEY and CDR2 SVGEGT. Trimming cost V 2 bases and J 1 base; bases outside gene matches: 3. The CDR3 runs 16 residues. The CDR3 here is CASSYPTGGSYNEQFF. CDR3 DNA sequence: TGTGCCAGCAGTTACCCGACAGGGGGTTCCTACAATGAGCAGTTCTTC.

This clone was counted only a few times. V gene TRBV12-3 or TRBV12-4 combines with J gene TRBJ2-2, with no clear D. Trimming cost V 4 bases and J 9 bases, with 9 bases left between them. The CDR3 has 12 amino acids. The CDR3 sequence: CASSSGGWELFF. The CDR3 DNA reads TGTGCCAGCAGTTCCGGTGGTTGGGAGCTGTTTTTT.